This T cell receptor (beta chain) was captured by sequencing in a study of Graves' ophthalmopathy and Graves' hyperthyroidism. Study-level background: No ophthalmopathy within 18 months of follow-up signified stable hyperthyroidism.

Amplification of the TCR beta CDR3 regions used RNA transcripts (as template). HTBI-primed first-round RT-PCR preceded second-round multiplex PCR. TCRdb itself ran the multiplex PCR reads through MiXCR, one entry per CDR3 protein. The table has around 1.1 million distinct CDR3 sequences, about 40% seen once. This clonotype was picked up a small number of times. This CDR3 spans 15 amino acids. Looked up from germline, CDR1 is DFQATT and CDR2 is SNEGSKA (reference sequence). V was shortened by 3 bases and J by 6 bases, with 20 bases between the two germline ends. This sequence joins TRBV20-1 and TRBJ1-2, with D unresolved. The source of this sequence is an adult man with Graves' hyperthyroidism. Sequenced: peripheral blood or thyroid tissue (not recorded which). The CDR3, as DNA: TGCAGTGCTAGGAGCGCCCGGCAGGCTCGGGATGGCTACACCTTC. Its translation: CSARSARQARDGYTF.